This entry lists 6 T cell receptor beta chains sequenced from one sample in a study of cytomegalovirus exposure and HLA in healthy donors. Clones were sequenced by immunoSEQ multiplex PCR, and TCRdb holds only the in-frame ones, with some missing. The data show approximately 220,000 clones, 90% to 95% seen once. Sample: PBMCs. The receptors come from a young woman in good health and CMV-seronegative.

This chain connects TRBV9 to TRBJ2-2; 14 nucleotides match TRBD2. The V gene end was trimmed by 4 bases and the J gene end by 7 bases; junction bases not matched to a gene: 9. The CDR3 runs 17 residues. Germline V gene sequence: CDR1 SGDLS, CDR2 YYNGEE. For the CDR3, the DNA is TGTGCCAGCAGCCCGATAGGACTAGCGGGAGGTCACGGGGAGCTGTTTTTT. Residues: CASSPIGLAGGHGELFF. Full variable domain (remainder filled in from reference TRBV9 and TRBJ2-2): DSGVTQTPKHLITATGQRVTLRCSPRSGDLSVYWYQQSLDQGLQFLIQYYNGEERAKGNILERFSAQQFPDLHSELNLSSLELGDSALYFCASSPIGLAGGHGELFFGEGSRLTVL.

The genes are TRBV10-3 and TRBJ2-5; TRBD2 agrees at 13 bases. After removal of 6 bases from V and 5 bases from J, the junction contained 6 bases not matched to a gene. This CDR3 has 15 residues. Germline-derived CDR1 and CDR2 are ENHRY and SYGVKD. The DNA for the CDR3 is TGTGCCATCAGCCCAGGGACTAGCGGGACTGAGACCCAGTACTTC. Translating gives CAISPGTSGTETQYF.

CDR3 region: CASSPERASGNEQFF. CDR3 nucleotides: TGTGCCAGCAGCCCCGAGCGGGCGAGCGGCAATGAGCAGTTCTTC. V usage is TRBV7-2 and J usage is TRBJ2-1; D possibly corresponds to TRBD2 (6 bases). Trimming shortened V by 5 bases and J by 6 bases, and 17 bases separated the two germline ends. Looked up from germline, CDR1 is SGHTA and CDR2 is FQGNSA. This CDR3 region has 15 residues. The full variable domain, in which reference TRBV7-2 and TRBJ2-1 provide the parts outside the CDR3, is GAGVSQSPSNKVTEKGKDVELRCDPISGHTALYWYRQSLGQGLEFLIYFQGNSAPDKSGLPSDRFSAERTGGSVSTLTIQRTQQEDSAVYLCASSPERASGNEQFFGPGTRLTVL.

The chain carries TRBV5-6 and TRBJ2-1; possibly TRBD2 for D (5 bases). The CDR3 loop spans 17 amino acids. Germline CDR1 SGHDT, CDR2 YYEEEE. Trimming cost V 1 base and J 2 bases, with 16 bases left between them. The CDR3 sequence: CASSLSLGIGAYNEQFF. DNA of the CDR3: TGTGCCAGCAGCTTGTCACTCGGGATAGGAGCCTACAATGAGCAGTTCTTC.

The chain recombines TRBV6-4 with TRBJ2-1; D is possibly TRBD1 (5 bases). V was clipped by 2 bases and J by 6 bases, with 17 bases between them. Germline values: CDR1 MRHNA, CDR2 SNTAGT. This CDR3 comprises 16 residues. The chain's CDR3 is CASSDIGGVTGNEQFF. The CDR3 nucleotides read TGTGCCAGCAGTGACATCGGTGGGGTAACAGGCAATGAGCAGTTCTTC.

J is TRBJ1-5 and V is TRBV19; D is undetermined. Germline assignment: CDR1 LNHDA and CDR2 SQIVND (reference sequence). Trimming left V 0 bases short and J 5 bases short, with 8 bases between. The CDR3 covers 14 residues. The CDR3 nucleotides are TGTGCCAGTAGTATAGATCGCGGGTATCAGCCCCAGCATTTT. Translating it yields CASSIDRGYQPQHF.